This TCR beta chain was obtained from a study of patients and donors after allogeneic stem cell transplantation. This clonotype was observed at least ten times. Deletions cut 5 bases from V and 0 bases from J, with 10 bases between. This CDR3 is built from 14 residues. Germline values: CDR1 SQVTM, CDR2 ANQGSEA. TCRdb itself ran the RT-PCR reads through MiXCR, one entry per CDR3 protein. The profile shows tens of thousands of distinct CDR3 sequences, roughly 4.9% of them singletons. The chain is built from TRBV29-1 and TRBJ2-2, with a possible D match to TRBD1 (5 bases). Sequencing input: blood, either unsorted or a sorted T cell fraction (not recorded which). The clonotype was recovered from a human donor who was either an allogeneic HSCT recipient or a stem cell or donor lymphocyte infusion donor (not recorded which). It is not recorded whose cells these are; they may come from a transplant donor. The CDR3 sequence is CSVRWTSNTGELFF. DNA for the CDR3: TGCAGCGTTAGGTGGACATCGAACACCGGGGAGCTGTTTTTT.